The 5 T cell receptor beta chains reported below all come from one sample, sequenced in a study of identical twins. TCRdb re-called the 5' RACE reads with MiXCR, one entry per CDR3 protein. The sample comprises 750,000 to 950,000 distinct CDR3 sequences, more than 9% of which are singletons, and around 1.6% rests with the top ten. These data are also associated with another study on yellow fever vaccine responses in identical twins.

The source material was PBMCs. The receptors stem from a woman under 30 in good health.

This rearrangement joins TRBV7-8 to TRBJ2-7; no clear D. The CDR3 contains 14 residues. Trimming left V 1 base short and J 3 bases short, with 10 bases between. Per germline, CDR1 SGHVS and CDR2 FQNEAQ. Written as DNA, the CDR3 is TGTGCCAGCAGCTTAGTGCAGAGCCGCTACGAGCAGTACTTC. It translates to CASSLVQSRYEQYF.

This clonotype was counted only a few times. The chain employs TRBV5-1 and TRBJ2-1; 8 bases are shared with TRBD2. Germline CDR1 SGHRS, CDR2 YFSETQ. With V trimmed by 4 bases and J by 7 bases, 10 bases remained unmatched. The CDR3 spans 15 residues. Here the CDR3 DNA reads TGCGCCAGCAGCGTAACGGGGGGGCGGGAAAATGAGCAGTTCTTC. It yields the protein CASSVTGGRENEQFF.

This clonotype was seen a handful of times. The gene calls are TRBV6-1 and TRBJ1-2; 7 positions match TRBD1. J was trimmed by 4 bases and V by 6 bases; bases with no gene match: 11. Per the germline V gene, CDR1 is MNHNS and CDR2 is SASEGT. The length of the CDR3 is 15 residues. CDR3 loop: CASRPPPGQSYGYTF. CDR3 nucleotides: TGTGCCAGCAGACCCCCACCGGGACAGAGCTATGGCTACACCTTC.

Details on this clonotype: A read error is likely, as this CDR3 ends without the conserved phenylalanine or tryptophan. The chain uses TRBV28 and TRBJ2-7, with unresolved D. Trimming took 6 bases from V and 7 from J, leaving 10 bases between them. CDR1 is MDHEN, CDR2 SYDVKM, per germline. The CDR3 runs 11 residues. CDR3 amino acids: CASRAVGEQYA. As DNA, the CDR3 is TGTGCCAGCAGGGCCGTGGGGGAGCAGTACGCC.

This clonotype was recorded many times. This sequence joins TRBV12-3 or TRBV12-4 and TRBJ2-3; D is undetermined. The CDR3 totals 14 residues. The ends were cut back, 2 bases at V and 1 base at J, with 7 bases in the middle. CDR3 coding DNA: TGTGCCAGCAGTTTACGGCAGGGCACAGATACGCAGTATTTT. It yields the protein CASSLRQGTDTQYF.